The 31 T cell receptor beta chains given below trace back to one sample, sequenced in a study of identical twins. TCRdb called the 5' RACE reads again in MiXCR, with one record for every CDR3 protein. The sample comprises over 250,000 distinct CDR3 sequences, 9.5% of which are singletons, and about 7.1% rests with the top ten. These data were also reused for a study on yellow fever vaccine responses in identical twins.

The sequenced sample was CD8+ T cells sorted from blood. The receptors were sampled from a woman under 30 in good health.

This clonotype was seen a few times. V is TRBV4-1 and J is TRBJ2-7, with unresolved D. The CDR3 runs 14 residues. V dropped 1 base and J dropped 3 bases, with 10 bases sitting between them. CDR1 is MGHRA and CDR2 is YSYEKL in the germline V gene. CDR3 in DNA: TGCGCCAGCAGCCAAGTCCTGGGATACTACGAGCAGTACTTC. Translated: CASSQVLGYYEQYF.

The chain links TRBV4-1 to TRBJ1-1; TRBD1 is a possible D gene (5 bases). This CDR3 is 16 amino acids long. V lost 3 bases, J lost 3 bases, and 17 bases lay in between. CDR1 and CDR2 from the germline V gene are MGHRA and YSYEKL. The CDR3 loop reads CASSHITEGFDTEAFF. The DNA for the CDR3 is TGCGCCAGCAGCCACATAACGGAGGGGTTCGACACTGAAGCTTTCTTT.

V is TRBV20-1 and J is TRBJ2-3; D is ambiguous. Deletions cut 0 bases from V and 4 bases from J, with 2 bases between. The CDR3 sequence is 11 residues long. Germline lookup yields CDR1 DFQATT and CDR2 SNEGSKA (reference sequence). CDR3 loop: CSAREADTQYF. For the CDR3, the DNA is TGCAGTGCTAGAGAAGCAGATACGCAGTATTTT.

This clonotype turned up a few times. The chain is built from TRBV25-1 and TRBJ2-4; D not certain. V shed 0 bases and J shed 6 bases, with 6 bases lying between them. CDR3 length equals 13 residues. CDR1 is MGHDK and CDR2 is SYGVNS in the germline V gene. The CDR3: CASSEYVGNIQYF. Written as DNA, the CDR3 is TGTGCCAGCAGTGAATATGTTGGAAACATTCAGTACTTC.

This clonotype was detected many times. The chain couples TRBV24-1 to TRBJ2-7, with TRBD1 matching over 7 bases. Germline V lookup: CDR1 KGHDR, CDR2 SFDVKD. The ends lost 3 bases at V and 4 bases at J; junction bases unmatched: 11. This CDR3 has 16 residues. Here the CDR3 DNA reads TGTGCCACCAGTGATCCCCGACAGGGAGTCGGTTACGAGCAGTACTTC. This codes for CATSDPRQGVGYEQYF.

This sequence joins TRBV11-2 and TRBJ1-2, with TRBD1 as a possible D gene (5 bases). The V and J ends lost 8 bases and 6 bases respectively, with 10 bases between them. Germline V CDR1 and CDR2: SGHAT, FQNNGV. The CDR3 runs 11 residues. The CDR3 DNA follows: TGTGCCAGCCCCGGGGGGGATGGCTACACCTTC. Amino acids: CASPGGDGYTF.

V usage is TRBV5-6 and J usage is TRBJ2-1, with TRBD1 matching over 8 bases. The CDR3 has 15 amino acids. Unmatched junction bases numbered 3, after V lost 0 bases and J lost 4 bases. Germline lookup yields CDR1 SGHDT and CDR2 YYEEEE. This chain's CDR3 is CASSLGGTGYNEQFF. In DNA, the CDR3 is TGTGCCAGCAGCTTGGGGGGGACAGGTTACAATGAGCAGTTCTTC.

This clonotype was seen a few times. This chain connects TRBV5-1 to TRBJ1-3; a possible D gene is TRBD1 (5 bases). Trimming took off 0 bases at V and 0 bases at J, with 7 bases between the two ends. CDR1 SGHRS and CDR2 YFSETQ come from the germline V gene. CDR3 length equals 15 residues. The CDR3: CASSLGTISGNTIYF. The DNA for the CDR3 is TGCGCCAGCAGCTTGGGGACAATCTCTGGAAACACCATATATTTT.

Many counts were recorded for this clonotype. This chain connects TRBV28 to TRBJ2-7, with unresolved D. The V gene lost 1 base and the J gene lost 5 bases, with 12 bases spanning the gap. The CDR3 has 14 amino acids. Germline CDR1 and CDR2: MDHEN and SYDVKM. CDR3 sequence reads: CASSLSLVPNEQYF. CDR3 DNA sequence: TGTGCCAGCAGTTTATCTTTAGTCCCTAACGAGCAGTACTTC.

J is TRBJ1-5 and V is TRBV28, with unresolved D. Trimming pared 2 bases from V and 7 bases from J, leaving 12 bases between. This CDR3 is built from 14 residues. The germline gives CDR1 MDHEN, CDR2 SYDVKM. For the CDR3, the DNA is TGTGCCAGCAGTTTACGGGAGCCCAGACAGCCCCAGCATTTT. Protein product: CASSLREPRQPQHF. The full variable domain, with the rest looked up from reference TRBV28 and TRBJ1-5, is DVKVTQSSRYLVKRTGEKVFLECVQDMDHENMFWYRQDPGLGLRLIYFSYDVKMKEKGDIPEGYSVSREKKERFSLILESASTNQTSMYLCASSLREPRQPQHFGDGTRLSIL.

The table lists this clonotype with many counts. This chain uses TRBV7-9 with TRBJ2-1; 9 positions match TRBD1. Germline V gene data show CDR1 as SEHNR and CDR2 as FQNEAQ (reference sequence). Losses at the gene ends were 6 bases for V and 4 bases for J; bases not matched to a gene: 7. The CDR3 covers 15 residues. The CDR3 sequence is CASSWRQGVYNEQFF. The CDR3 bases are TGTGCCAGCAGTTGGCGACAGGGGGTGTACAATGAGCAGTTCTTC.

There are many counts of this clonotype. The genes are TRBV20-1 and TRBJ2-6, with TRBD1 matching 7 bases. The CDR3 runs to 18 residues. The V and J ends lost 6 bases and 0 bases, in that order; junction bases with no gene match: 14. Per the germline V gene, CDR1 is DFQATT and CDR2 is SNEGSKA (reference sequence). The CDR3 reads CSAPSSGTVISGANVLTF. The CDR3 DNA sequence: TGCAGTGCGCCCTCCTCCGGGACAGTGATCTCTGGGGCCAACGTCCTGACTTTC.

V usage is TRBV14 and J usage is TRBJ2-7; perhaps TRBD1 as D (6 bases). Germline V gene sequence: CDR1 SGHDN, CDR2 FVKESK. The CDR3 length is 14 residues. V was shortened by 1 base and J by 2 bases, with 9 bases between the two germline ends. The CDR3 region is CASSQAGATYEQYF. CDR3 nucleotide sequence: TGTGCCAGCAGCCAAGCAGGGGCGACCTACGAGCAGTACTTC.

The rearrangement uses TRBV30 and TRBJ1-2; 8 bases map to TRBD1. CDR3 size: 13 residues. J gave up 6 bases and V 1 base, and 4 bases lay outside the gene matches. Per the germline V gene, CDR1 is GTSNPN and CDR2 is SVGIG (reference sequence). The CDR3 sequence is CAWSEQGVDGYTF. CDR3 bases: TGTGCCTGGAGTGAACAGGGGGTAGATGGCTACACCTTC.

This clonotype was counted ten times or more. The chain has TRBV29-1 and TRBJ2-5; TRBD2 is a possible D gene (5 bases). Trimming removed 4 bases from V and 1 base from J, with 10 bases in between. Germline V gene sequence: CDR1 SQVTM, CDR2 ANQGSEA. The CDR3 has 13 amino acids. CDR3: CSVVPGFQETQYF. DNA of the CDR3: TGCAGCGTTGTGCCGGGGTTCCAAGAGACCCAGTACTTC.

This clonotype was counted ten times or more. V gene TRBV29-1 combines with J gene TRBJ1-1, with 9 nucleotides matching TRBD1. The CDR3 extends over 14 amino acids. The V gene's germline CDR1 is SQVTM and CDR2 ANQGSEA. V shed 5 bases and J 5 bases; nucleotides not matched to a gene: 9. The CDR3 nucleotides are TGCAGCGTTTTAAGGGACAGGGAGGAGACTGAAGCTTTCTTT. This encodes CSVLRDREETEAFF.

Ten or more counts support this clonotype. The chain has TRBV12-3 or TRBV12-4 and TRBJ2-2; 11 bases align to TRBD1. V lost 6 bases to trimming and J lost 6 bases; unmatched junction nucleotides: 9. The CDR3 is 16 residues long. CDR3: CASRDTGTGGSGELFF. The DNA for the CDR3 is TGTGCCAGCAGAGATACCGGGACAGGGGGTTCCGGGGAGCTGTTTTTT.

This clonotype was seen a handful of times. The chain is built from TRBV11-3 and TRBJ2-3; D is perhaps TRBD2 (7 bases). Germline V gene data show CDR1 as SGHNT and CDR2 as YENEEA. This CDR3 comprises 21 residues. V was cut by 4 bases and J by 0 bases, with 29 bases left in between. This CDR3 is CASSSEGGFSAGAHSTDTQYF. The CDR3 DNA reads as TGTGCCAGCAGCTCCGAAGGGGGGTTTAGCGCGGGAGCGCATAGCACAGATACGCAGTATTTT.

The chain is built from TRBV7-2 and TRBJ2-3; D gene ambiguous. The CDR3 is 13 residues long. Germline loops: CDR1 SGHTA, CDR2 FQGNSA. With 4 bases removed from V and 2 bases from J, the gap between germline ends came to 7 bases. The CDR3 DNA is TGTGCCAGCAGCTCTGCGCTCACAGATACGCAGTATTTT. It translates to CASSSALTDTQYF.

The V gene is TRBV29-1, the J gene TRBJ2-7, with D uncertain. In germline, CDR1 is SQVTM, CDR2 ANQGSEA. CDR3 length: 13 residues. V was clipped by 4 bases and J by 0 bases, with 10 bases between them. CDR3 sequence (DNA): TGCAGCGTTGTAGCCCGAGACTCCTACGAGCAGTACTTC. Its translation: CSVVARDSYEQYF.

This chain joins TRBV19 and TRBJ2-2; 9 nucleotides match TRBD2. The CDR3 is 17 residues long. The germline V gene has CDR1 LNHDA and CDR2 SQIVND (reference sequence). Trimming at V came to 10 bases and at J to 2 bases, leaving 14 bases not matched to a gene. CDR3 in amino acids: CAMGPGLAGTNTGELFF. DNA of the CDR3: TGTGCCATGGGCCCCGGGCTAGCGGGAACCAACACCGGGGAGCTGTTTTTT.

At least ten counts were recorded for this clonotype. The J gene is TRBJ2-7, the V gene TRBV5-1; TRBD1 agrees at 8 bases. Germline CDR1 is SGHRS and CDR2 is YFSETQ. Trimming cost V 4 bases and J 8 bases; bases outside gene matches: 8. This CDR3 comprises 13 residues. DNA of the CDR3: TGCGCCAGCAGCCTACCGGGACAGGATAAGCAGTACTTC. This sequence encodes CASSLPGQDKQYF.

In this sample, this clonotype turned up a few times. This chain links TRBV28 with TRBJ2-7; D might be TRBD2 (5 bases). The V gene lost 8 bases and the J gene lost 2 bases, with 10 bases spanning the gap. Germline V CDR1 and CDR2: MDHEN, SYDVKM. The CDR3 covers 12 residues. Written as DNA, the CDR3 is TGTGCCAGCTCCGGGATCGCCTACGAGCAGTACTTC. Amino acid sequence: CASSGIAYEQYF.

The genes are TRBV24-1 and TRBJ1-5, with D tentatively TRBD1 (6 bases). CDR1 is KGHDR, CDR2 SFDVKD, per germline. Deletions cut 5 bases from V and 1 base from J, with 14 bases between. CDR3 length: 16 amino acids. The CDR3 loop reads CATSANREGSNQPQHF. The CDR3 DNA follows: TGTGCCACCAGTGCCAACAGGGAAGGGAGCAATCAGCCCCAGCATTTT.

This clonotype was counted at least ten times. This sequence joins TRBV12-3 or TRBV12-4 and TRBJ2-5; 10 bases line up with TRBD2. The V segment lost 3 bases and the J segment 4 bases; nucleotides outside the gene matches: 5. The CDR3 is 15 residues long. CDR3 sequence (DNA): TGTGCCAGCAGTTTTCTGAGCGGGGGGGGAGAGACCCAGTACTTC. It yields the protein CASSFLSGGGETQYF.

This clonotype has a count of ten or more. The V call is TRBV6-5, the J call TRBJ2-4; no definite D call. The CDR3 is made up of 12 amino acids. Trimming cost V 6 bases and J 4 bases, with 7 bases left between them. Germline CDR1 MNHEY, CDR2 SVGAGI. CDR3: CASRGFKNIQYF. The CDR3 DNA sequence: TGTGCCAGCAGGGGGTTTAAAAACATTCAGTACTTC.

This clonotype was recorded many times. DNA for the CDR3: TGCAGCGTTGGAAATGGACTAGCGCTCCCCCAAGAGACCCAGTACTTC. This codes for CSVGNGLALPQETQYF. This chain joins TRBV29-1 and TRBJ2-5; 9 bases map to TRBD2. Per germline, CDR1 SQVTM and CDR2 ANQGSEA. J gave up 1 base and V 4 bases, and 10 bases lay outside the gene matches. The CDR3 is 16 amino acids.

This chain links TRBV29-1 with TRBJ2-3, with D tentatively TRBD2 (6 bases). The germline CDR1 and CDR2 sequences are SQVTM and ANQGSEA. V gave up 5 bases and J gave up 5 bases, with 20 bases separating them. The CDR3 loop spans 15 amino acids. In DNA, the CDR3 is TGCAGCGTTATCCCTCGCTGGCAGGAGGGAGATACGCAGTATTTT. Its translation: CSVIPRWQEGDTQYF.

This clonotype was detected many times. The CDR3 sequence is CASSSRQGVHNEQFF. The CDR3 bases are TGCGCCAGCAGCTCTCGACAGGGCGTCCACAATGAGCAGTTCTTC. This rearrangement joins TRBV5-1 to TRBJ2-1; 7 bases map to TRBD1. CDR3 length: 15 residues. With 3 bases clipped from V and 5 bases from J, the junction kept 8 bases outside the gene matches. From germline, CDR1 is SGHRS and CDR2 YFSETQ.

The chain links TRBV7-9 to TRBJ2-2; no firm D call. There are 16 residues in the CDR3. Trimming cost V 2 bases and J 0 bases, with 10 bases left between them. The germline CDR1 and CDR2 sequences are SEHNR and FQNEAQ (reference sequence). This chain's CDR3 is CASSLQVGPNTGELFF. CDR3 nucleotides: TGTGCCAGCAGCTTACAGGTCGGCCCGAACACCGGGGAGCTGTTTTTT.

This clonotype was seen a handful of times. This chain connects TRBV28 to TRBJ2-5; the D is unclear. V gave up 7 bases and J gave up 1 base, with 19 bases separating them. Germline V lookup: CDR1 MDHEN, CDR2 SYDVKM. The CDR3 covers 16 residues. CDR3 nucleotide sequence: TGTGCCAGCATCCCTACGGGTTATGGGCTCCAAGAGACCCAGTACTTC. It yields the protein CASIPTGYGLQETQYF.